The 32 T cell receptor beta chains presented below share a single source sample, sequenced in a study of T cell responses to AZD1222 COVID-19 vaccine. The data were produced by immunoSEQ multiplex PCR, yet TCRdb's version contains in-frame clones alone and is incomplete. The profile shows around 100,000 clones, 88% of them singletons. The material was peripheral blood, obtained on day 0 of AZD1222 vaccination. These receptors all stem from an adult in good health.

The chain employs TRBV18 and TRBJ2-1; TRBD2 aligns across 9 bases. CDR1 and CDR2 from the germline V gene are KGHSH and LQKENI. The CDR3 runs 16 residues. J gave up 7 bases and V 4 bases, and 11 bases lay outside the gene matches. This chain's CDR3 is CASSLTASGRINEQFF. The CDR3 DNA reads as TGTGCCAGCTCACTCACAGCAAGCGGGAGGATTAATGAGCAGTTCTTC. The complete variable domain, with remaining parts taken from reference TRBV18 and TRBJ2-1, reads NAGVMQNPRHLVRRRGQEARLRCSPMKGHSHVYWYRQLPEEGLKFMVYLQKENIIDESGMPKERFSAEFPKEGPSILRIQQVVRGDSAAYFCASSLTASGRINEQFFGPGTRLTVL.

There are a few counts of this clone. The chain couples TRBV7-2 to TRBJ2-7; 9 nucleotides line up with TRBD2. The germline V gene encodes CDR1 SGHTA and CDR2 FQGNSA. V gave up 6 bases and J gave up 1 base; unmatched junction bases: 13. The length of the CDR3 is 17 residues. This CDR3 is CASSISAGGEFSYEQYF. The CDR3 bases are TGTGCCAGCAGTATCTCAGCGGGGGGCGAATTTTCCTACGAGCAGTACTTC.

The V gene is TRBV5-1, the J gene TRBJ2-1; weak D call: TRBD1 (6 bases). This CDR3 region has 15 residues. The ends were cut back, 0 bases at V and 8 bases at J, with 15 bases in the middle. Germline lookup yields CDR1 SGHRS and CDR2 YFSETQ. The CDR3 protein is CASSLAGTLIDEQFF. CDR3 nucleotide sequence: TGCGCCAGCAGCTTGGCTGGGACATTAATTGATGAGCAGTTCTTC.

This clone was recorded only once. This chain links TRBV28 with TRBJ2-7; D is perhaps TRBD1 (5 bases). CDR1 is MDHEN and CDR2 is SYDVKM in the germline V gene. Deletions cut 2 bases from V and 2 bases from J, with 13 bases between. The length of the CDR3 is 15 residues. The CDR3 sequence: CASSLHGASAYEQYF. The CDR3 nucleotides are TGTGCCAGCAGTTTACATGGGGCCTCCGCCTACGAGCAGTACTTC.

The rearrangement uses TRBV20-1 and TRBJ1-3; D gene uncertain. Germline-derived CDR1 and CDR2 are DFQATT and SNEGSKA (reference sequence). The CDR3 loop spans 14 amino acids. Deletions cut 3 bases from V and 3 bases from J, with 12 bases between. The CDR3 is CSASGWNGGNTIYF. Written as DNA, the CDR3 is TGCAGTGCTAGTGGGTGGAACGGTGGAAACACCATATATTTT.

This clone was observed once. The CDR3 here is CASSLGASGVLYEQYF. The CDR3 nucleotides read TGTGCCAGCAGCTTAGGGGCGAGCGGGGTACTCTACGAGCAGTACTTC. The genes are TRBV7-2 and TRBJ2-7; 7 bases are a match to TRBD2. Germline V CDR1 and CDR2: SGHTA, FQGNSA. This CDR3 has 16 amino acids. V trimming: 1 base; J trimming: 3 bases; junction bases outside the gene matches: 9.

V usage is TRBV29-1 and J usage is TRBJ1-1, with unresolved D. Germline V lookup: CDR1 SQVTM, CDR2 ANQGSEA. The CDR3 length is 11 residues. V was cut by 5 bases and J by 2 bases, with 6 bases left in between. CDR3 DNA: TGCAGCGTTATTAAAAACACTGAAGCTTTCTTT. As protein: CSVIKNTEAFF.

In its sample, this clone was seen a few times. CDR3 bases: TGTGCCACCAGTGACTCGTACCAAGAGACCCAGTACTTC. Amino acid sequence: CATSDSYQETQYF. The chain recombines TRBV24-1 with TRBJ2-5; D uncertain. Trimming took 4 bases from V and 0 from J, leaving 5 bases between them. CDR3 size: 13 residues. CDR1 is KGHDR, CDR2 SFDVKD, per germline.

The genes are TRBV28 and TRBJ1-5; D is unclear. Germline V gives CDR1 MDHEN, CDR2 SYDVKM. The germline V and J ends were trimmed by 1 base and 7 bases, with 17 bases remaining between them. The CDR3 runs 16 residues. The CDR3 here is CASSLSGRRRPQPQHF. The CDR3 bases are TGTGCCAGCAGTTTATCTGGACGTAGGAGGCCACAGCCCCAGCATTTT.

This clone has a handful of counts. The identical CDR3 is also encoded by other nucleotide sequences in the sample. This chain links TRBV5-6 with TRBJ2-3; D is possibly TRBD2 (5 bases). The CDR3 has 16 residues. V lost 8 bases and J lost 10, with 29 bases in between. Germline V gene sequence: CDR1 SGHDT, CDR2 YYEEEE. The CDR3, as DNA: TGTGCCAGTCAGCTTGTGGGGTCCTACGGGGTGGACCCGCAGTATTTT. Protein sequence: CASQLVGSYGVDPQYF.

This sequence joins TRBV5-5 and TRBJ1-6; no definite D call. The germline V gene encodes CDR1 SGHKS and CDR2 YYEKEE (reference sequence). Trimming stripped 6 bases from V and 1 base from J, with 14 bases between. The CDR3 totals 16 residues. CDR3 DNA: TGTGCCAGCACCGGAGATGGGGTTTCCTATAATTCACCCCTCCACTTT. Translation gives CASTGDGVSYNSPLHF.

The genes are TRBV7-3 and TRBJ2-6, with 7 bases matching TRBD1. CDR1 is SGHTA, CDR2 FQGTGA, per germline. This CDR3 has 18 amino acids. The trim removed 2 bases at V and 1 base at J, leaving 8 bases unmatched. The CDR3 coding sequence is TGTGCCAGCAGCTTAGGGACAGCACCCCTATCTGGGGCCAACGTCCTGACTTTC. Its protein is CASSLGTAPLSGANVLTF.

The chain has TRBV28 and TRBJ1-3, with a tentative D call TRBD1 (5 bases). The CDR3 extends over 14 amino acids. In germline, CDR1 is MDHEN, CDR2 SYDVKM. The V end lost 6 bases, the J end lost 4 bases, and 13 bases lay between the germline ends. The CDR3 nucleotides are TGTGCCAGCAGCCAAACAGGTTTCGGAAACACCATATATTTT. This sequence encodes CASSQTGFGNTIYF.

This chain uses TRBV27 with TRBJ2-1; possible D gene TRBD2, 6 bases. Germline V gene data show CDR1 as MNHEY and CDR2 as SMNVEV (reference sequence). The CDR3 extends over 14 amino acids. Trimming took 8 bases from V and 1 from J, leaving 12 bases between them. This chain's CDR3 is CASRSGVSYNEQFF. For the CDR3, the DNA is TGTGCCAGCCGGTCGGGAGTTTCCTACAATGAGCAGTTCTTC.

The chain joins TRBV19 to TRBJ1-3, with a tentative D call TRBD1 (5 bases). V gave up 1 base and J gave up 0 bases, with 7 bases separating them. This CDR3 contains 15 residues. The germline V gene encodes CDR1 LNHDA and CDR2 SQIVND (reference sequence). CDR3 protein: CASSIGGDSGNTIYF. In DNA form, the CDR3 reads TGTGCCAGTAGTATAGGAGGGGACTCTGGAAACACCATATATTTT.

The chain couples TRBV7-6 to TRBJ2-3; unclear D gene. CDR3 length: 11 residues. Between the trimmed V and J ends, which lost 3 bases and 7 bases, there was a span of 5 bases. CDR1 SGHVS and CDR2 FNYEAQ come from the germline V gene. In nucleotides, the CDR3 is TGTGCCAGCAGCTTTGACCATACGCAGTATTTT. Translated: CASSFDHTQYF. Using reference TRBV7-6 and TRBJ2-3 for the parts outside the CDR3, the full variable domain is GAGVSQSPRYKVTKRGQDVALRCDPISGHVSLYWYRQALGQGPEFLTYFNYEAQQDKSGLPNDRFSAERPEGSISTLTIQRTEQRDSAMYRCASSFDHTQYFGPGTRLTVL.

In its sample, this clone was seen a few times. The V gene is TRBV4-3, the J gene TRBJ1-1; the match to TRBD1 covers 7 bases. CDR1 LGHNA and CDR2 YSLEER come from the germline V gene. The CDR3 contains 13 residues. V trimming: 4 bases; J trimming: 5 bases; junction bases outside the gene matches: 4. CDR3 DNA: TGCGCCAGCAGCCTCGACAGGGAAACTGAAGCTTTCTTT. Translated, it gives CASSLDRETEAFF.

This clone was seen only once. The chain carries TRBV19 and TRBJ2-7; the D call may be TRBD1 or TRBD2 (6 bases each). Germline V gene lookup returns CDR1 LNHDA and CDR2 SQIVND (reference sequence). The CDR3 extends over 14 amino acids. The chain's CDR3 is CVTKANREAYEQYF. CDR3 coding DNA: TGTGTAACGAAGGCAAACAGGGAGGCCTACGAGCAGTACTTC.

The V call is TRBV5-4, the J call TRBJ2-7; D is unresolved. The germline V gene has CDR1 SGHNT and CDR2 YYREEE (reference sequence). This CDR3 region has 14 residues. The V end lost 0 bases, the J end lost 0 bases, and 7 bases lay between the germline ends. The CDR3 reads CASSLGQSSYEQYF. The DNA of the CDR3 is TGTGCCAGCAGCTTGGGCCAAAGCTCCTACGAGCAGTACTTC.

The chain uses TRBV11-2 and TRBJ1-1; unclear D gene. CDR3 length: 14 amino acids. Deletions cut 5 bases from V and 4 bases from J, with 14 bases between. CDR1 and CDR2 (germline): SGHAT, FQNNGV. The chain's CDR3 is CASSPLTLGTEAFF. The CDR3, as DNA: TGTGCCAGCAGCCCTCTCACGTTGGGCACTGAAGCTTTCTTT.

The J gene is TRBJ2-1, the V gene TRBV27; 14 bases agree with TRBD2. CDR3 length equals 15 residues. Germline V lookup: CDR1 MNHEY, CDR2 SMNVEV (reference sequence). With 8 bases clipped from V and 9 bases from J, the junction kept 9 bases outside the gene matches. The CDR3, as DNA: TGTGCCAGCCGACGACTAGCGGGAGGGCCCAGTGAGCAGTTCTTC. This codes for CASRRLAGGPSEQFF.

The CDR3 reads CSVRGATSNTGELFF. The CDR3 DNA reads as TGCAGCGTCAGAGGGGCCACCTCGAACACCGGGGAGCTGTTTTTT. The chain joins TRBV29-1 to TRBJ2-2; D might be TRBD1 or TRBD2, each matching 5 bases. V lost 6 bases to trimming and J lost 0 bases, with 14 bases between them. The germline gives CDR1 SQVTM, CDR2 ANQGSEA. There are 15 residues in the CDR3.

V and J are TRBV24-1 and TRBJ2-7, with TRBD1 matching over 9 bases. The CDR3 loop spans 14 amino acids. The germline gives CDR1 KGHDR, CDR2 SFDVKD. The V and J ends lost 3 bases and 2 bases, in that order; junction bases with no gene match: 1. The CDR3 region is CATSDRDRAYEQYF. The CDR3 nucleotides are TGTGCCACCAGTGATCGGGACAGGGCCTACGAGCAGTACTTC.

The gene calls are TRBV5-1 and TRBJ2-3; 7 nucleotides match TRBD2. Per the germline V gene, CDR1 is SGHRS and CDR2 is YFSETQ. Losses at the gene ends were 4 bases for V and 4 bases for J; bases not matched to a gene: 9. The CDR3 has 15 residues. CDR3 in amino acids: CASSPGNGGADTQYF. The DNA for the CDR3 is TGCGCCAGCAGCCCCGGTAATGGGGGGGCAGATACGCAGTATTTT. Complete variable domain (other parts from reference TRBV5-1 and TRBJ2-3): KAGVTQTPRYLIKTRGQQVTLSCSPISGHRSVSWYQQTPGQGLQFLFEYFSETQRNKGNFPGRFSGRQFSNSRSEMNVSTLELGDSALYLCASSPGNGGADTQYFGPGTRLTVL.

The gene calls are TRBV7-2 and TRBJ2-7; TRBD2 aligns across 12 bases. CDR3 size: 14 residues. Trimming cost V 5 bases and J 6 bases; bases outside gene matches: 5. Looked up from germline, CDR1 is SGHTA and CDR2 is FQGNSA. The CDR3 is CASSPRLAGVEQYF. The CDR3 DNA reads as TGTGCCAGCAGCCCTAGACTAGCGGGAGTCGAGCAGTACTTC.

V and J are TRBV2 and TRBJ1-1, with D possibly matching TRBD1 (6 bases). Per germline, CDR1 SNHLY and CDR2 FYNNEI. Trimming cost V 4 bases and J 0 bases, with 9 bases left between them. This CDR3 comprises 14 residues. The CDR3 bases are TGTGCCAGCAGTGCACAGGGATTGAACACTGAAGCTTTCTTT. Protein sequence: CASSAQGLNTEAFF.

This chain uses TRBV7-9 with TRBJ2-2; weak D call: TRBD1 (5 bases). Germline lookup yields CDR1 SEHNR and CDR2 FQNEAQ (reference sequence). The CDR3 length is 14 residues. Trimming removed 6 bases at V and 0 bases at J, with 8 bases between. The CDR3 DNA is TGTGCCAGCAGACAGGAAGCGAACACCGGGGAGCTGTTTTTT. It encodes CASRQEANTGELFF.

CDR3: CASSAWIRQGRSFTGELFF. The CDR3 DNA is TGTGCCAGCAGCGCGTGGATCCGACAGGGAAGATCCTTCACCGGGGAGCTGTTTTTT. The genes are TRBV11-2 and TRBJ2-2; 7 bases map to TRBD1. This CDR3 spans 19 amino acids. Germline CDR1 SGHAT, CDR2 FQNNGV. V shed 5 bases and J 4 bases; nucleotides not matched to a gene: 19.

This clone was recorded a few times. J is TRBJ2-7 and V is TRBV7-2; D is ambiguous. Germline lookup yields CDR1 SGHTA and CDR2 FQGNSA. The length of the CDR3 is 13 residues. The V end lost 2 bases, the J end lost 4 bases, and 9 bases lay between the germline ends. The CDR3 protein is CASSLFLQYEQYF. CDR3 in DNA: TGTGCCAGCAGCTTATTTCTCCAGTACGAGCAGTACTTC.

The chain joins TRBV7-6 to TRBJ2-3, with TRBD1 identical over 8 bases. The CDR3 sequence is 15 residues long. Germline V lookup: CDR1 SGHVS, CDR2 FNYEAQ. After removal of 5 bases from V and 4 bases from J, the junction contained 8 bases not matched to a gene. CDR3 residues: CASSSRGPLPDTQYF. In nucleotides, the CDR3 is TGTGCCAGCAGCAGCAGGGGGCCACTCCCAGATACGCAGTATTTT.

This clone was detected only a few times. The genes are TRBV4-3 and TRBJ1-1; D remains ambiguous. V was shortened by 3 bases and J by 3 bases, with 14 bases between the two germline ends. The CDR3 runs 15 residues. Per germline, CDR1 LGHNA and CDR2 YSLEER. CDR3 loop: CASSHDSTRYTEAFF. The CDR3 coding sequence is TGCGCCAGCAGCCACGATAGTACACGGTACACTGAAGCTTTCTTT.

This chain joins TRBV28 and TRBJ1-2, with D perhaps TRBD1 (6 bases). V was cut by 4 bases and J by 4 bases, with 13 bases left in between. This CDR3 is built from 14 residues. Germline V lookup: CDR1 MDHEN, CDR2 SYDVKM. CDR3 loop: CASSSQGTIYGYTF. The CDR3 nucleotides read TGTGCCAGCAGTTCACAGGGAACCATCTATGGCTACACCTTC.